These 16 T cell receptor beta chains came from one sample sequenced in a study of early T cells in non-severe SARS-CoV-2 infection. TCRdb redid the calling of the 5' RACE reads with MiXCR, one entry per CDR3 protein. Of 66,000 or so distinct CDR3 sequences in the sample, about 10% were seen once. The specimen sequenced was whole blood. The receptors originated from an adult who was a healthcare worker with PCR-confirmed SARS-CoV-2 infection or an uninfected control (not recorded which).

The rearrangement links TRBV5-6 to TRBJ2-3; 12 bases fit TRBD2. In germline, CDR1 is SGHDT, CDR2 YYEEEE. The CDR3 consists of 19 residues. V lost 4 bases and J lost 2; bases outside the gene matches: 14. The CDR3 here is CASSPLAGGPGVNTDTQYF. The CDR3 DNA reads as TGTGCCAGCAGCCCCCTAGCGGGGGGGCCAGGGGTGAACACAGATACGCAGTATTTT. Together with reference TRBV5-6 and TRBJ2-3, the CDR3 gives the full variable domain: DAGVTQSPTHLIKTRGQQVTLRCSPKSGHDTVSWYQQALGQGPQFIFQYYEEEERQRGNFPDRFSGHQFPNYSSELNVNALLLGDSALYLCASSPLAGGPGVNTDTQYFGPGTRLTVL.

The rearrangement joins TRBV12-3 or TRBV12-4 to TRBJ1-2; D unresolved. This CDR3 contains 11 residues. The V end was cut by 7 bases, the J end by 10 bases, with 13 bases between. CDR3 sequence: CASTSTWNYTF. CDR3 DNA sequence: TGTGCCAGCACTTCCACTTGGAACTACACCTTC.

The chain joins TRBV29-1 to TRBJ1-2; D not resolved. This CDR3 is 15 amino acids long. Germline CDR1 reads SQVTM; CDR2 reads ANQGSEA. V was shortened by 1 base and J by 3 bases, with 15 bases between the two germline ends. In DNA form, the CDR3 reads TGCAGCGTTGAAGGGGGTCCGGAGACCTACTATGGCTACACCTTC. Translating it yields CSVEGGPETYYGYTF.

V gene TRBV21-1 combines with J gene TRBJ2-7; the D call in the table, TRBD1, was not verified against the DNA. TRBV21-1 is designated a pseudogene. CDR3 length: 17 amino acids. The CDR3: CASRPTTGQGYFDEQYF. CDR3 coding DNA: TGTGCCAGCAGGCCTACAACCGGACAGGGGTATTTCGACGAGCAGTACTTC.

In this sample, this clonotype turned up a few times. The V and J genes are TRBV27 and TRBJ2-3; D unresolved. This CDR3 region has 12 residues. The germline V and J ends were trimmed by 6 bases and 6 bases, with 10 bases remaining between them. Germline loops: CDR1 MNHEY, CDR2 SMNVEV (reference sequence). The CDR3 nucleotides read TGTGCCAGCAGCAGACCCCTTGATACGCAGTATTTT. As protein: CASSRPLDTQYF.

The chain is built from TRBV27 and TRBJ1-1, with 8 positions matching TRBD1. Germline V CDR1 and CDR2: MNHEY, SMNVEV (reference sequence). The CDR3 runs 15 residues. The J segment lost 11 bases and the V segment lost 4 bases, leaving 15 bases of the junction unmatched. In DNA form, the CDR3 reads TGTGCCAGCAGTTCCCCAAGGACAGGGAGGGATGAGGCTTTCTTT. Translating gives CASSSPRTGRDEAFF.

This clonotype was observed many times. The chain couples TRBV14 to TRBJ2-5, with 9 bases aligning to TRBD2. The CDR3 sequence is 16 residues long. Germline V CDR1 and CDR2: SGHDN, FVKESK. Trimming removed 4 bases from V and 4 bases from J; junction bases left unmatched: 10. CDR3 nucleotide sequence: TGTGCCAGCAGCCCCGTCAGCGGGGGGCCTCGAGAGACCCAGTACTTC. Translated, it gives CASSPVSGGPRETQYF.

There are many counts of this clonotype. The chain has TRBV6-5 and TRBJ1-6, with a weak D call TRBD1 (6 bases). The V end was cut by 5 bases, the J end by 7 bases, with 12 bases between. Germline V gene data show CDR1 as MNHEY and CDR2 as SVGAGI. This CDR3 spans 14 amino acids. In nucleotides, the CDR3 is TGTGCCAGCAGTGCAGGGGTCGGAAATTCACCCCTCCACTTT. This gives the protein CASSAGVGNSPLHF.

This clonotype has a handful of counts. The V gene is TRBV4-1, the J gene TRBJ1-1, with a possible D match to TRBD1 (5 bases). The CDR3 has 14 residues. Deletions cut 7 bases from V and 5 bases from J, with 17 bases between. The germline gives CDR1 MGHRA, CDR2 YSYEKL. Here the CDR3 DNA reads TGCGCCAGCACAACAGGCTTGGGGGGTACTGAAGCTTTCTTT. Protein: CASTTGLGGTEAFF.

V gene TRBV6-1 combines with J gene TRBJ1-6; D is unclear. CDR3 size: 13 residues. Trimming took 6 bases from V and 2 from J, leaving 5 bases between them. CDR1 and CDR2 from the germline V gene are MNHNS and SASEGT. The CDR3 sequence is CASRETYNSPLHF. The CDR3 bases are TGTGCCAGCAGGGAGACCTATAATTCACCCCTCCACTTT.

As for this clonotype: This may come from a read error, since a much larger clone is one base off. CDR3 sequence: CASSFGTGYEQYF. The CDR3, as DNA: TGTGCCAGCAGCTTCGGGACAGGCTACGAGCAGTACTTC. The V gene is TRBV7-8, the J gene TRBJ2-7; 8 nucleotides agree with TRBD1. This CDR3 contains 13 residues. Germline V gives CDR1 SGHVS, CDR2 FQNEAQ. The ends lost 3 bases at V and 3 bases at J; junction bases unmatched: 1.

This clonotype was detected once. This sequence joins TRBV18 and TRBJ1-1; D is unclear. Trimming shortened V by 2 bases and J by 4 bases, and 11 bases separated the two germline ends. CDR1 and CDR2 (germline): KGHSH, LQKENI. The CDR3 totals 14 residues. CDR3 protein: CASSPLAEGTEAFF. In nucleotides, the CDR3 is TGTGCCAGCTCACCATTGGCGGAGGGCACTGAAGCTTTCTTT.

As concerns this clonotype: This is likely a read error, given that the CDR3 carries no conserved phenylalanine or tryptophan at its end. As DNA, the CDR3 is TGCAGTGCTAGAGCGGGGACAGGGAGTACCAACGAGCAGTACTTA. Its translation is CSARAGTGSTNEQYL. V gene TRBV20-1 combines with J gene TRBJ2-7; 9 positions agree with TRBD1. The trim removed 1 base at V and 5 bases at J, leaving 9 bases unmatched. Germline values: CDR1 DFQATT, CDR2 SNEGSKA (reference sequence). This CDR3 spans 15 amino acids.

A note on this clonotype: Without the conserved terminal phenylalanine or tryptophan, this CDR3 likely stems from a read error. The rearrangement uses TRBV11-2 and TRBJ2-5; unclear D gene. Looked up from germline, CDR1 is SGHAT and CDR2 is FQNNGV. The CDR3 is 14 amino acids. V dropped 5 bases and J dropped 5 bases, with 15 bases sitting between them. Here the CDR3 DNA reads TGTGCCAGCAGCCCCCCCGACGGCAGCGAGACCCAGTACTCC. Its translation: CASSPPDGSETQYS.

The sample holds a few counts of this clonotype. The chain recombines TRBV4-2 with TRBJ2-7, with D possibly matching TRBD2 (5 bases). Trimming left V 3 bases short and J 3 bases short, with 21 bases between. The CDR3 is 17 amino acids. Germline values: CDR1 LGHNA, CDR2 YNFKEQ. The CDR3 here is CASSHEPGSQILYEQYF. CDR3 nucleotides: TGTGCCAGCAGCCACGAACCGGGATCCCAGATACTCTACGAGCAGTACTTC.

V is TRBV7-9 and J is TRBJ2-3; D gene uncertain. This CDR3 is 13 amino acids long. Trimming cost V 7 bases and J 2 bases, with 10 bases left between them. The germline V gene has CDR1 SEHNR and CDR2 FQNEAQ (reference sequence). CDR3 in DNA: TGTGCCAGCACCCCCGCGAACACAGATACGCAGTATTTT. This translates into CASTPANTDTQYF.